These 30 T cell receptor beta chains were sequenced from one sample in a study of control samples from healthy donors and cancer patients. Sequencing was performed with immunoSEQ multiplex PCR; in TCRdb, only in-frame clones are kept and a portion is missing. The data contain approximately 98,000 clones, roughly four fifths of them seen just once; the ten biggest clones take up around 6.2%. Specimen: blood. The receptors were sampled from a man between 18 and 29 years old in good health.

The V and J genes are TRBV7-2 and TRBJ1-3; D ambiguous. V was shortened by 2 bases and J by 0 bases, with 11 bases between the two germline ends. The germline V gene encodes CDR1 SGHTA and CDR2 FQGNSA. This CDR3 has 16 residues. The CDR3 loop is CASSLSYGLSGNTIYF. The CDR3 DNA is TGTGCCAGCAGCTTATCTTACGGACTCTCTGGAAACACCATATATTTT.

This chain links TRBV19 with TRBJ1-6, with D maybe TRBD1 (6 bases). The CDR3 runs 13 residues. V was cut by 10 bases and J by 4 bases, with 11 bases left in between. Germline assignment: CDR1 LNHDA and CDR2 SQIVND (reference sequence). The CDR3 region has the DNA TGTGCCACAGGGGAGTTGTATAATTCACCCCTCCACTTT. The encoded protein is CATGELYNSPLHF.

In DNA, the CDR3 is TGTGCCAGCAGCACCGGGACAGGGCACTGGGGCAATCAGCCCCAGCATTTT. Residues: CASSTGTGHWGNQPQHF. The V call is TRBV21-1, the J call TRBJ1-5; TRBD1, the D gene given by the table, was not confirmed from the DNA. TRBV21-1 is classified as a pseudogene. CDR3 length equals 17 residues.

The chain has TRBV30 and TRBJ1-1; D remains unclear. V was trimmed by 0 bases and J by 5 bases, leaving 13 bases between them. The germline V gene has CDR1 GTSNPN and CDR2 SVGIG (reference sequence). The CDR3 extends over 14 amino acids. This CDR3 is CAWSVLGVLTEAFF. The DNA of the CDR3 is TGTGCCTGGAGTGTACTCGGGGTATTGACTGAAGCTTTCTTT.

This clone was detected a few times. The rearrangement joins TRBV7-2 to TRBJ1-1; D perhaps matches TRBD1 (5 bases). The CDR3 has 14 residues. Looked up from germline, CDR1 is SGHTA and CDR2 is FQGNSA. With 4 bases removed from V and 2 bases from J, the gap between germline ends came to 11 bases. For the CDR3, the DNA is TGTGCCAGCAGCTACGGACATTCAAACACTGAAGCTTTCTTT. This encodes CASSYGHSNTEAFF.

CDR3 residues: CAWNSFYTEAFF. CDR3 DNA sequence: TGTGCCTGGAATTCATTTTACACTGAAGCTTTCTTT. V and J are TRBV30 and TRBJ1-1; D remains unclear. Trimming left V 4 bases short and J 3 bases short, with 9 bases between. Germline CDR1 and CDR2: GTSNPN and SVGIG (reference sequence). The CDR3 consists of 12 residues.

V gene TRBV2 combines with J gene TRBJ1-2; D gene uncertain. In germline, CDR1 is SNHLY, CDR2 FYNNEI. The V end was cut by 5 bases, the J end by 9 bases, with 13 bases between. There are 12 residues in the CDR3. The CDR3 region has the DNA TGTGCCAGCAGTCGACCCCAGGAAAGCTACACCTTC. It translates to CASSRPQESYTF.

This clone was counted once. This chain connects TRBV4-2 to TRBJ1-6, with TRBD1 matching over 8 bases. The CDR3 has 15 amino acids. CDR1 and CDR2 from the germline V gene are LGHNA and YNFKEQ. V shed 4 bases and J 10 bases; nucleotides not matched to a gene: 9. The CDR3, as DNA: TGTGCCAGCAGCCCGAGGGACAGGTTCGACTCACCCCTCCACTTT. This codes for CASSPRDRFDSPLHF.

The rearrangement uses TRBV5-1 and TRBJ2-1; D possibly matches TRBD1 or TRBD2 (5 bases each). In germline, CDR1 is SGHRS, CDR2 YFSETQ. Trimming stripped 0 bases from V and 6 bases from J, with 13 bases between. The CDR3 has 15 amino acids. CDR3 coding DNA: TGCGCCAGCAGCTTGGTCGGGACGTACCGCAATGAGCAGTTCTTC. This sequence encodes CASSLVGTYRNEQFF.

V gene TRBV7-9 combines with J gene TRBJ1-2, with 7 positions matching TRBD1. The junction had 6 bases not matched to a gene; V was cut back by 3 bases and J by 8 bases. The CDR3 is 13 amino acids. The V gene's germline CDR1 is SEHNR and CDR2 FQNEAQ (reference sequence). The CDR3 loop reads CASSLRGREGYTF. CDR3 bases: TGTGCCAGCAGCTTGAGGGGGCGGGAGGGCTACACCTTC. The full variable domain, rest sourced from reference TRBV7-9 and TRBJ1-2, is DTGVSQNPRHKITKRGQNVTFRCDPISEHNRLYWYRQTLGQGPEFLTYFQNEAQLEKSRLLSDRFSAERPKGSFSTLEIQRTEQGDSAMYLCASSLRGREGYTFGSGTRLTVV.

This clone was seen only once. The CDR3 loop is CASSRDRAYEQYV. The CDR3 region has the DNA TGTGCCAGCAGCCGCGACAGGGCCTACGAGCAGTACGTC. V and J are TRBV2 and TRBJ2-7, with 7 bases that match TRBD1. Unmatched junction bases numbered 4, after V lost 6 bases and J lost 2 bases. Germline V gene data show CDR1 as SNHLY and CDR2 as FYNNEI. This CDR3 has 13 amino acids.

The chain employs TRBV11-2 and TRBJ2-2, with D perhaps TRBD1 (6 bases). Germline values: CDR1 SGHAT, CDR2 FQNNGV. V dropped 4 bases and J dropped 0 bases, with 9 bases sitting between them. The CDR3 sequence is 15 residues long. CDR3 region: CASSYRVTNTGELFF. CDR3 nucleotides: TGTGCCAGCAGCTACAGGGTAACGAACACCGGGGAGCTGTTTTTT.

J is TRBJ2-1 and V is TRBV20-1; D unclear. CDR3 length equals 11 residues. V lost 2 bases, J lost 2 bases, and 1 base lay in between. The V gene's germline CDR1 is DFQATT and CDR2 SNEGSKA (reference sequence). The CDR3 reads CSARPYNEQFF. CDR3 nucleotide sequence: TGCAGTGCTAGACCCTACAATGAGCAGTTCTTC.

The V gene is TRBV11-1, the J gene TRBJ2-3; D is uncertain. The CDR3 is made up of 11 amino acids. In germline, CDR1 is SGHAT, CDR2 FQDESV (reference sequence). Trimming removed 2 bases from V and 5 bases from J, with 2 bases in between. The CDR3, as DNA: TGTGCCAGCAGCTTAAAAGATACGCAGTATTTT. Its translation is CASSLKDTQYF.

The J gene is TRBJ1-6, the V gene TRBV7-9; TRBD1 aligns across 7 bases. This CDR3 contains 14 residues. The V segment lost 4 bases and the J segment 6 bases; nucleotides outside the gene matches: 3. Germline V gene lookup returns CDR1 SEHNR and CDR2 FQNEAQ (reference sequence). The CDR3 protein is CASSSGQVNSPLHF. The CDR3 DNA sequence: TGTGCCAGCAGCTCCGGACAGGTTAATTCACCCCTCCACTTT.

This sequence joins TRBV6-1 and TRBJ1-2; D not resolved. The germline CDR1 and CDR2 sequences are MNHNS and SASEGT. V lost 4 bases and J lost 0, with 24 bases in between. The CDR3 consists of 19 residues. The DNA of the CDR3 is TGTGCCAGCAGTGTCTTCCTTTATTTGTCAGGCCTCTCTAACTATGGCTACACCTTC. Amino acids: CASSVFLYLSGLSNYGYTF.

The chain couples TRBV5-6 to TRBJ2-5; 11 nucleotides match TRBD2. The germline CDR1 and CDR2 sequences are SGHDT and YYEEEE. The CDR3 is 16 residues long. Germline trimming cut 4 bases from V and 2 bases from J; bases unmatched to any gene: 7. The CDR3 spells CASSQPGLADQETQYF. CDR3 nucleotide sequence: TGTGCCAGCAGCCAGCCGGGACTAGCGGATCAAGAGACCCAGTACTTC.

The chain uses TRBV6-2 or TRBV6-3 and TRBJ1-1; perhaps TRBD1 as D (5 bases). Looked up from germline, CDR1 is MNHEY and CDR2 is SVGEGT. CDR3 length: 12 amino acids. V was cut by 5 bases and J by 5 bases, with 9 bases left in between. CDR3 sequence reads: CASSRQRTEAFF. The CDR3 nucleotides are TGTGCCAGCAGTAGACAGAGAACTGAAGCTTTCTTT.

The genes are TRBV24-1 and TRBJ2-2; perhaps TRBD1 as D (6 bases). CDR3 length equals 19 residues. V gave up 4 bases and J gave up 2 bases, with 22 bases separating them. Germline V lookup: CDR1 KGHDR, CDR2 SFDVKD. CDR3 loop: CATSDPQGSGTINTGELFF. The DNA for the CDR3 is TGTGCCACCAGTGACCCCCAGGGTTCCGGGACAATCAACACCGGGGAGCTGTTTTTT.

The chain joins TRBV11-2 to TRBJ1-3; TRBD1 might be the D (5 bases). From germline, CDR1 is SGHAT and CDR2 FQNNGV. The germline V and J ends were trimmed by 3 bases and 0 bases, with 12 bases remaining between them. CDR3 length: 16 amino acids. The CDR3 coding sequence is TGTGCCAGCAGCTTTTCTGACAGCCACTCTGGAAACACCATATATTTT. Translated: CASSFSDSHSGNTIYF.

This clone appeared a single time. J is TRBJ2-2 and V is TRBV19; TRBD1 aligns across 11 bases. CDR3 length: 16 amino acids. Germline V gene data show CDR1 as LNHDA and CDR2 as SQIVND (reference sequence). The junction had 9 bases not matched to a gene; V was cut back by 6 bases and J by 6 bases. The CDR3 sequence is CASSNGQGAGPGELFF. Here the CDR3 DNA reads TGTGCCAGTAGCAATGGACAGGGGGCGGGCCCCGGGGAGCTGTTTTTT.

The rearrangement uses TRBV30 and TRBJ1-3; D unclear. V lost 0 bases, J lost 0 bases, and 6 bases lay in between. The CDR3 sequence is 14 residues long. Per germline, CDR1 GTSNPN and CDR2 SVGIG (reference sequence). CDR3 coding DNA: TGTGCCTGGAGTGTGGTTCGCTCTGGAAACACCATATATTTT. This gives the protein CAWSVVRSGNTIYF.

V is TRBV9 and J is TRBJ1-6; D is unclear. This CDR3 region has 14 residues. CDR1 SGDLS and CDR2 YYNGEE come from the germline V gene. V shed 2 bases and J shed 10 bases, with 13 bases lying between them. CDR3 in DNA: TGTGCCAGCAGCGTCCGGAGGAGTGGATCACCCCTCCACTTT. Translated: CASSVRRSGSPLHF.

V is TRBV30 and J is TRBJ1-6; D is uncertain. V shed 0 bases and J shed 11 bases, with 8 bases lying between them. In germline, CDR1 is GTSNPN, CDR2 SVGIG (reference sequence). The CDR3 has 12 amino acids. CDR3 nucleotides: TGTGCCTGGAGTGTGTCGGGGACACCCCTCCACTTT. Its protein is CAWSVSGTPLHF.

This clone has only a few counts. V and J are TRBV28 and TRBJ2-7, with 9 positions matching TRBD1. The CDR3 contains 15 residues. Trimming cost V 6 bases and J 3 bases; bases outside gene matches: 9. The germline gives CDR1 MDHEN, CDR2 SYDVKM. CDR3 amino acids: CASSGPGTGFYEQYF. For the CDR3, the DNA is TGTGCCAGCAGCGGACCCGGGACAGGGTTCTACGAGCAGTACTTC.

The V gene is TRBV12-3 or TRBV12-4, the J gene TRBJ2-1; 7 bases are a match to TRBD2. The CDR3 spans 12 residues. The CDR3 loop is CASGVRPNEQFF. CDR3 in DNA: TGTGCGAGCGGGGTGAGGCCCAATGAGCAGTTCTTC.

The chain joins TRBV4-3 to TRBJ1-2; D ambiguous. V lost 0 bases, J lost 7 bases, and 12 bases lay in between. The CDR3 runs 14 residues. The germline CDR1 and CDR2 sequences are LGHNA and YSLEER. The CDR3 sequence is CASSQDRSGIGYTF. The CDR3 nucleotides are TGCGCCAGCAGCCAAGATCGGTCTGGGATTGGCTACACCTTC.

The chain is built from TRBV7-8 and TRBJ1-4; D call uncertain. V was clipped by 4 bases and J by 7 bases, with 16 bases between them. This CDR3 region has 15 residues. Per the germline V gene, CDR1 is SGHVS and CDR2 is FQNEAQ. In DNA form, the CDR3 reads TGTGCCAGCAGCTCCCTTTCCACGGGGTCTGAAAAACTGTTTTTT. Its protein is CASSSLSTGSEKLFF.

The CDR3 loop reads CASSGPGAGTNEQFF. The CDR3 region has the DNA TGTGCCAGCAGCGGACCGGGGGCCGGTACGAATGAGCAGTTCTTC. The chain couples TRBV7-8 to TRBJ2-1; perhaps D is TRBD1 or TRBD2 (6 bases each). Germline CDR1 and CDR2: SGHVS and FQNEAQ. Trimming took 5 bases from V and 7 from J, leaving 18 bases between them. The CDR3 loop spans 15 amino acids.

This chain links TRBV20-1 with TRBJ1-2; no clear D. V was cut by 3 bases and J by 13 bases, with 27 bases left in between. This CDR3 is built from 15 residues. CDR1 and CDR2 from the germline V gene are DFQATT and SNEGSKA (reference sequence). DNA of the CDR3: TGCAGTGCTAGTTTCCCCCAAGGACGTGTGCTCTCCGGCACCTTC. This codes for CSASFPQGRVLSGTF.